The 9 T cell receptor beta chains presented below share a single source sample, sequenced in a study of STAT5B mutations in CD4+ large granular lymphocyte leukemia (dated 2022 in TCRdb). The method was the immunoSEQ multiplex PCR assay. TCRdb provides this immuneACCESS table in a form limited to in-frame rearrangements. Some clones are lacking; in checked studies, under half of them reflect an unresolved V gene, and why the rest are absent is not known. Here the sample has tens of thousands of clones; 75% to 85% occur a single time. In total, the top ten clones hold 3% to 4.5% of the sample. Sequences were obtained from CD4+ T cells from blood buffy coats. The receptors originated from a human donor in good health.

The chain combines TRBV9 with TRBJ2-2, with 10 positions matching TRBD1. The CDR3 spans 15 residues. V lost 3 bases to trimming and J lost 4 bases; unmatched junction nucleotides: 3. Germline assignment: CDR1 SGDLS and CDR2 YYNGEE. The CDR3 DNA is TGTGCCAGCAGCGCGGGACAGGGGACCACCGGGGAGCTGTTTTTT. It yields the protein CASSAGQGTTGELFF. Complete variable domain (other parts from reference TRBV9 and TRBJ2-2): DSGVTQTPKHLITATGQRVTLRCSPRSGDLSVYWYQQSLDQGLQFLIQYYNGEERAKGNILERFSAQQFPDLHSELNLSSLELGDSALYFCASSAGQGTTGELFFGEGSRLTVL.

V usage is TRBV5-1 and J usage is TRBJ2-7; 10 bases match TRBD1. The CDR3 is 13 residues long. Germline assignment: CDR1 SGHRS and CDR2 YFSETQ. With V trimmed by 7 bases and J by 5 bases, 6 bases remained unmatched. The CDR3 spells CASGTGEWDEQYF. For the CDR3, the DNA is TGCGCCAGCGGGACAGGGGAATGGGACGAGCAGTACTTC.

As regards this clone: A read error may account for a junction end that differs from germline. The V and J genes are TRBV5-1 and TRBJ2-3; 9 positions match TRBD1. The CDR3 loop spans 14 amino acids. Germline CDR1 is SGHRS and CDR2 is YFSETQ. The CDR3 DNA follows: TGCGCCAGCAGCTTCGACTCGGGACAGGGACTAACGGATTTT. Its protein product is CASSFDSGQGLTDF.

The CDR3 is CASSALSSGGSYNEQFF. In DNA, the CDR3 is TGTGCCAGCAGTGCTCTCTCTAGCGGGGGGTCTTACAATGAGCAGTTCTTC. The V gene is TRBV25-1, the J gene TRBJ2-1, with 11 bases matching TRBD2. Germline V CDR1 and CDR2: MGHDK, SYGVNS. Trimming cost V 4 bases and J 4 bases; bases outside gene matches: 9. The CDR3 sequence is 17 residues long.

CDR3 in amino acids: CASSTSGVSNQPQHF. The CDR3 DNA follows: TGTGCCAGTAGTACCTCAGGGGTTAGCAATCAGCCCCAGCATTTT. This chain connects TRBV19 to TRBJ1-5; perhaps TRBD1 as D (6 bases). CDR1 and CDR2 (germline): LNHDA, SQIVND (reference sequence). CDR3 size: 15 residues. V was clipped by 4 bases and J by 0 bases, with 10 bases between them.

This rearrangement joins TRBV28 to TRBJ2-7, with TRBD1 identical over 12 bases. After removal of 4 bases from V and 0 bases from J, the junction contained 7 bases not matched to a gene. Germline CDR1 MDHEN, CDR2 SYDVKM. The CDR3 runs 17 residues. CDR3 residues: CASSWGQGAYFSYEQYF. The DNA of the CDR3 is TGTGCCAGCAGTTGGGGACAGGGGGCTTACTTCTCCTACGAGCAGTACTTC.

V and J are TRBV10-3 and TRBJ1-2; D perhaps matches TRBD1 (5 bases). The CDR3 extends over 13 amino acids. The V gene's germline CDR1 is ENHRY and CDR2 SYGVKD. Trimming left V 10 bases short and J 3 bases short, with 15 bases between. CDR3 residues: CATRDGRYYGYTF. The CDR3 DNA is TGTGCCACCAGGGACGGACGGTACTATGGCTACACCTTC.

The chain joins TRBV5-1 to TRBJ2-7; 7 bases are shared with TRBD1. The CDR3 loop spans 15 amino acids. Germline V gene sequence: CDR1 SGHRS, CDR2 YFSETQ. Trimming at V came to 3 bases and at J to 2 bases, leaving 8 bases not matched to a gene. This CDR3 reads CASSSGTVEAYEQYF. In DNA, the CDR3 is TGCGCCAGCAGCTCAGGGACAGTCGAAGCCTACGAGCAGTACTTC.

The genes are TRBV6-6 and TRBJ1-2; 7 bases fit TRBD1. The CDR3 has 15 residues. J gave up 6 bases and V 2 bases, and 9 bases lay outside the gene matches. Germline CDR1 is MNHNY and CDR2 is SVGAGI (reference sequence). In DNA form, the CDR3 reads TGTGCCAGCAGTTACGAGCCCAGGGGGGTCGATGGCTACACCTTC. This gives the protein CASSYEPRGVDGYTF.